This TCR beta chain stems from a study of OX40 agonist ivuxolimab in advanced cancers. On the study more broadly: A male proportion of around 86% was recorded, with mean age about 60 years and range about 23 to 90.

General study points: Partly responding patients at 0.1-3.0 mg/kg showed some of the smallest clonal expansion. On average, CD8+ T cells showed a greater number of expanded clones than CD4+. Within 6 weeks, CD4+ and CD8+ blood T cells expanded clonally at 0.1 to 3.0 mg/kg.

Produced via immunoSEQ multiplex PCR; TCRdb's table is partial and in-frame only. The table includes 55,000 or so clones, about 88% detected once. Trimming stripped 5 bases from V and 0 bases from J, with 9 bases between. CDR1 and CDR2 from the germline V gene are SGHRS and YFSETQ. This CDR3 contains 13 residues. This clone appeared once. Its target is unknown. The sequence came from an adult with an advanced solid tumor such as melanoma, head and neck, liver or kidney cancer. The chain links TRBV5-1 to TRBJ2-7; D uncertain. This material consisted of CD4+ or CD8+ T cells sorted from blood, taken in a trial of the OX40 agonist ivuxolimab. CDR3 in amino acids: CASSSPPSYEQYF. DNA of the CDR3: TGCGCCAGCAGTTCACCCCCCTCCTACGAGCAGTACTTC.